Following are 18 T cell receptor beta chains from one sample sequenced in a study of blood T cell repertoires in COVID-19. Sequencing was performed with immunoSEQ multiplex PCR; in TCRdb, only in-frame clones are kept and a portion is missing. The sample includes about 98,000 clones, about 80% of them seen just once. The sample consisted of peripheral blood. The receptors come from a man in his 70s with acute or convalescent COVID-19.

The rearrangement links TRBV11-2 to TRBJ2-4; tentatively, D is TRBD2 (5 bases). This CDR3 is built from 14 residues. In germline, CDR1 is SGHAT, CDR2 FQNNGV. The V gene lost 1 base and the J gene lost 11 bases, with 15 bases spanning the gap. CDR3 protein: CASSLVVGNGVQYF. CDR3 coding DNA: TGTGCCAGCAGCTTAGTAGTGGGGAACGGGGTTCAGTACTTC.

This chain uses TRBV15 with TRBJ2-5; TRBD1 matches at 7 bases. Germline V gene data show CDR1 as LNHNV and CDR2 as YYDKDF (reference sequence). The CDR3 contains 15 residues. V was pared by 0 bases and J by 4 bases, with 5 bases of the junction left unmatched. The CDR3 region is CATSRDEGAGETQYF. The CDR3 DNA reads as TGTGCCACCAGCAGAGATGAGGGGGCAGGAGAGACCCAGTACTTC. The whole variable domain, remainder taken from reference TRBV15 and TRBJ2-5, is DAMVIQNPRYQVTQFGKPVTLSCSQTLNHNVMYWYQQKSSQAPKLLFHYYDKDFNNEADTPDNFQSRRPNTSFCFLDIRSPGLGDTAMYLCATSRDEGAGETQYFGPGTRLLVL.

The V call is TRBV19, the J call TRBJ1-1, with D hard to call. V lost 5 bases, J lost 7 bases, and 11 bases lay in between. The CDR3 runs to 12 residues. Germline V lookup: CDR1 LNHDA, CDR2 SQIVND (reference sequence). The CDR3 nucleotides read TGTGCCAGTAGTCAAGACACCAGTGAAGCTTTCTTT. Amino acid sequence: CASSQDTSEAFF.

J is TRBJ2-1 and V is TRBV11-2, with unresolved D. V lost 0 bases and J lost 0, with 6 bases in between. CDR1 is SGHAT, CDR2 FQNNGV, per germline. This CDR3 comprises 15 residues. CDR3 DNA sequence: TGTGCCAGCAGCTTAGACCTTTTCTCCTACAATGAGCAGTTCTTC. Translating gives CASSLDLFSYNEQFF.

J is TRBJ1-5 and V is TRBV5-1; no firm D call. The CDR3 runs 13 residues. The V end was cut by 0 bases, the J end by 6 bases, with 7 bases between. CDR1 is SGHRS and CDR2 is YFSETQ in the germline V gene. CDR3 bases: TGCGCCAGCAGCTTGGGGAGTCGTCAGCCCCAGCATTTT. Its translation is CASSLGSRQPQHF.

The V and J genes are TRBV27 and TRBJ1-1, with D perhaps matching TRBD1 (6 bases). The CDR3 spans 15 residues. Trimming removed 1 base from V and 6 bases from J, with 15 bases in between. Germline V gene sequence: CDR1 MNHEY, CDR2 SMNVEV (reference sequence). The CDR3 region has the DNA TGTGCCAGCAGTTTATGGGCAGGGGAGTACGCTGAAGCTTTCTTT. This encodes CASSLWAGEYAEAFF.

The CDR3 here is CASSPRQGSSTGELFF. The CDR3 region has the DNA TGTGCCAGCTCACCTCGACAGGGGAGCAGCACCGGGGAGCTGTTTTTT. The chain employs TRBV18 and TRBJ2-2; 8 nucleotides match TRBD1. The CDR3 extends over 16 amino acids. V trimming: 3 bases; J trimming: 4 bases; junction bases outside the gene matches: 7. CDR1 is KGHSH, CDR2 LQKENI, per germline. Variable domain in full (rest from reference TRBV18 and TRBJ2-2): NAGVMQNPRHLVRRRGQEARLRCSPMKGHSHVYWYRQLPEEGLKFMVYLQKENIIDESGMPKERFSAEFPKEGPSILRIQQVVRGDSAAYFCASSPRQGSSTGELFFGEGSRLTVL.

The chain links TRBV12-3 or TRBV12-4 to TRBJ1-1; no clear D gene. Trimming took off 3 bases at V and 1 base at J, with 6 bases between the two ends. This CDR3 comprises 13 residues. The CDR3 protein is CASSFGANTEAFF. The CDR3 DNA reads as TGTGCCAGCAGTTTTGGAGCGAACACTGAAGCTTTCTTT.

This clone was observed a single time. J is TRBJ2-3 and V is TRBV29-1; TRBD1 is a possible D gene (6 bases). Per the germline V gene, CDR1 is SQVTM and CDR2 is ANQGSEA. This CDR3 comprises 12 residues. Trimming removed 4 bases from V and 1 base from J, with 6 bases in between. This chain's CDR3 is CSVGTGTDTQYF. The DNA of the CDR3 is TGCAGCGTTGGGACAGGCACAGATACGCAGTATTTT.

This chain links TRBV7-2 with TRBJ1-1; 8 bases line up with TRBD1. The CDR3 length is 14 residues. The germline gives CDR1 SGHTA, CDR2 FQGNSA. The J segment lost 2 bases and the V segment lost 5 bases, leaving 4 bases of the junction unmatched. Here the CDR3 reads CASSPGQANTEAFF. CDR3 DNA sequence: TGTGCCAGCAGCCCGGGACAGGCAAACACTGAAGCTTTCTTT.

The CDR3 DNA sequence: TGTGCCTGGAGTGTACCCCGGACAGGGGTCTACGAGCAGTACTTC. This gives the protein CAWSVPRTGVYEQYF. The chain joins TRBV30 to TRBJ2-7, with 9 bases that match TRBD1. The V segment lost 0 bases and the J segment 3 bases; nucleotides outside the gene matches: 6. From germline, CDR1 is GTSNPN and CDR2 SVGIG (reference sequence). There are 15 residues in the CDR3.

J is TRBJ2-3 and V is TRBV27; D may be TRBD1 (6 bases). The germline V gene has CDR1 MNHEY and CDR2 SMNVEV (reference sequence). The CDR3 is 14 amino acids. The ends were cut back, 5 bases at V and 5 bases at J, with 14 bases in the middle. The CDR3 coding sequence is TGTGCCAGCAGTCTTAACAGGGTTAAAGATACGCAGTATTTT. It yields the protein CASSLNRVKDTQYF.

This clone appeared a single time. CDR3 nucleotide sequence: TGTGCCACCAGTGACCCTATGCAGGGAAATTACGAGCAGTACTTC. Protein: CATSDPMQGNYEQYF. The chain joins TRBV24-1 to TRBJ2-7, with TRBD1 as a possible D gene (5 bases). This CDR3 region has 15 residues. From germline, CDR1 is KGHDR and CDR2 SFDVKD. V was pared by 4 bases and J by 4 bases, with 16 bases between.

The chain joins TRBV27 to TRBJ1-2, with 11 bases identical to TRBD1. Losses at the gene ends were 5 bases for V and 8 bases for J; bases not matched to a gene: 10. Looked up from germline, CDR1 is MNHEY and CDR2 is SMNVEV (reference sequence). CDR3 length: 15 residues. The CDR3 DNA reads TGTGCCAGCAGTCTCGGTGGACAGGGGGCTCAGGGCTACACCTTC. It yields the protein CASSLGGQGAQGYTF.

The CDR3 here is CASSLCGDRGVPKADTQYF. The CDR3 region has the DNA TGTGCCAGCAGTTTATGCGGGGACAGGGGGGTGCCTAAAGCCGATACGCAGTATTTT. V is TRBV28 and J is TRBJ2-3; 11 bases are shared with TRBD1. V trimming: 0 bases; J trimming: 6 bases; junction bases outside the gene matches: 14. The germline V gene encodes CDR1 MDHEN and CDR2 SYDVKM. The CDR3 covers 19 residues.

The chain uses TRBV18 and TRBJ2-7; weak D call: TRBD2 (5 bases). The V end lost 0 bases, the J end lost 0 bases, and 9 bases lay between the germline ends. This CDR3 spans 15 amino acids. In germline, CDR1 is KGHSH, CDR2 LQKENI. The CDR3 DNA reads TGTGCCAGCTCACCACCGGACTGGAGCTCCTACGAGCAGTACTTC. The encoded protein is CASSPPDWSSYEQYF.

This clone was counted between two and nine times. CDR3 loop: CASSYTLARTDTQYF. The CDR3 bases are TGTGCCAGCAGCTATACACTAGCGCGCACAGATACGCAGTATTTT. The V gene is TRBV7-3, the J gene TRBJ2-3, with 7 bases that match TRBD2. The CDR3 loop spans 15 amino acids. Germline CDR1 is SGHTA and CDR2 is FQGTGA. V trimming: 4 bases; J trimming: 1 base; junction bases outside the gene matches: 5. Full variable domain (rest looked up from reference TRBV7-3 and TRBJ2-3): GAGVSQTPSNKVTEKGKYVELRCDPISGHTALYWYRQSLGQGPEFLIYFQGTGAADDSGLPNDRFFAVRPEGSVSTLKIQRTERGDSAVYLCASSYTLARTDTQYFGPGTRLTVL.

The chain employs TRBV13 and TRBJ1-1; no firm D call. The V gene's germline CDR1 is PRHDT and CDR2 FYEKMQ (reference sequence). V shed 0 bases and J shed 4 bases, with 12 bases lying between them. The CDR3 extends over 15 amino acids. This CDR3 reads CASSLGPLEGTEAFF. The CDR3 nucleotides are TGTGCCAGCAGCTTAGGCCCCTTGGAGGGCACTGAAGCTTTCTTT.